Described below is a single T cell receptor (beta chain) sequence and its context. What this receptor recognizes is not known. Within one base of it there is no much larger clone, and no base qualities were kept. Libraries of naive CD8 T cells were generated from roughly 20,000 to 1,000,000 sorted cells, with 10%, 30% or 50% of the purified RNA used. On a BD FACSAria II, naive CD8 T cells were FACS-sorted as CD8+CD4-CCR7+CD45RA+ and collected into RLT Plus buffer. Detection sensitivity was tested by spiking Jurkat RNA equal to some 11 TCR copies' worth into samples containing 20,000-1,000,000 naive CD8 T cells. Enrichment of CD8 T cells was performed with RosetteSep CD8+ T Cell Enrichment Cocktail and Ficoll-Paque, after which ACK red cell lysis was carried out. This specimen belongs to a study of molecular identifiers for immune sequencing clone quantification (dated by TCRdb to between 2017 and 2018). With respect to the entire study: For a replicate experiment, RNA from around 20,000 or 100,000 naive CD8 T cells was divided into five aliquots, of which four were sequenced. This methods study used CD8 T cells to benchmark TCR RNA copy counting and molecular-identifier clustering-based TCR repertoire sequencing (MIDCIRS). Paper-wide results and their limitations: Modeling gave roughly 3 recovered TCR RNA copies per cell versus 8 to 10 by digital PCR, implying roughly 30% capture efficiency. Clones above 20 RNA copies held over 99% of molecules in CMV-specific effector cells but under 1% in naive cells. Highly expanded clone sizes could be underestimated if identical TCR molecules share a barcode. Naive libraries contained spiked-in Jurkat TCR RNA (roughly 10 copies' worth), which is not part of the donor repertoire. Spiked-in Jurkat TCR RNA equal to a single cell's worth was reported to be detectable even within 1,200,000 naive CD8 T cells. When barcode sub-clustering was left out, chimeric consensus sequences inflated TCR diversity, with chimeras reaching as high as 47%.

Compared with germline, V lacks 3 bases and J lacks 4 bases; bases without a gene match: 6. As encoded in the germline V gene, CDR1 is LGHNA while CDR2 is YSLEER. The CDR3 goes from the cysteine to the phenylalanine over 15 residues. Just the 45-base CDR3 DNA is kept, in frame starting at base 1. The library was generated by PCR. TCRdb lists the instrument as NextSeq 500. Bulk TCR libraries were made following a previously described method, with the TCR primers given in Table S5. Total RNA was purified with the Qiagen AllPrep DNA/RNA kit. Reads from multiple sequencing runs of the same library were pooled before analysis. Under the source paper's analysis protocol: Reads were retained only if the reads had an exact TCR constant sequence, and the retained reads were trimmed to 150 nt and grouped according to their 12-nt molecular barcodes. Reads inside each barcode group were sub-clustered using a 15% Levenshtein threshold, and a quality-weighted consensus sequence was constructed for each RNA molecule. Non-functional sequences were excluded, and lower-count sequences lying one edit away from another sequence were also excluded. Based on fitting two negative binomial distributions, any barcode sub-cluster with under 20% of the maximum read count was discarded. TCRdb reanalyzed the raw reads on its own, using fastp at Q25 for trimming and MiXCR for clone calling, and kept in-frame beta chains. Each CDR3 protein appears once, grouped with its most common genes and DNA. TCRdb assigned the V and J calls; the authors' analysis was not used. This sample gives 400,000 to 600,000 distinct CDR3 sequences in total; around 23% of them show up just once. Around 0.8% of the sample belongs to the ten largest clones.

This receptor chain uses TRBV4-3 and TRBJ2-7; TRBD1 fits 10 bases in the junction. The sequence was obtained from a human donor in good health. Some libraries in this study had Jurkat cell RNA spiked in. The sample comprised naive CD8+ T cells from blood, with Jurkat cell RNA spiked in. The sample's cell subset or site, from its label and the paper: FACS-sorted CD8+CD4-CCR7+CD45RA+ naive T cells. The sequenced DNA is TGCGCCAGCAGCCACGGCAGGACAGGGGGATACGAGCAGTACTTC. It specifies CASSHGRTGGYEQYF.